Listed here is a single T cell receptor (beta chain). The length of the CDR3 is 14 residues. Per germline, CDR1 SNHLY and CDR2 FYNNEI. V was clipped by 3 bases and J by 2 bases, with 8 bases between them. This table comes from immunoSEQ multiplex PCR, and its TCRdb copy is limited to in-frame clones, with some not included. Of roughly 120,000 clones listed, under 90% are singletons. The data are from a study of blood T cell repertoires in COVID-19. About the research overall: Acute and convalescent COVID-19 samples came from the United States, Italy and Spain. In each case, the material was cDNA or gDNA derived from T cells, B-cell-depleted T cells, or PBMCs.

The sample consisted of peripheral blood. V gene TRBV2 combines with J gene TRBJ1-5; possible D gene TRBD1, 5 bases. The sequence was obtained from a woman aged 50 to 65 with acute or convalescent COVID-19. The CDR3 loop reads CASSEAGRNQPQHF. The CDR3 DNA sequence: TGTGCCAGCAGTGAGGCAGGGCGCAATCAGCCCCAGCATTTT.